The next 2 T cell receptor beta chains were all read from a single sample in a study of PD-L1 blockade in urothelial cancer. Assay used: immunoSEQ multiplex PCR; TCRdb lists only in-frame clones, some missing. The sample includes around 30,000 clones, around 87% of them seen just once. The material was PBMCs, obtained around atezolizumab (anti-PD-L1) treatment. The receptors stem from a man aged 45 to 65 with urothelial cancer.

V and J are TRBV19 and TRBJ1-4, with 12 bases fitting TRBD1. This CDR3 is built from 16 residues. Germline CDR1 LNHDA, CDR2 SQIVND (reference sequence). V was pared by 7 bases and J by 6 bases, with 9 bases of the junction left unmatched. The CDR3 loop reads CASKRDRGRVDEKLFF. The CDR3 DNA reads TGTGCCAGTAAACGGGACAGGGGGCGCGTGGATGAAAAACTGTTTTTT.

This clone was observed a few times. V usage is TRBV29-1 and J usage is TRBJ2-5, with 10 nucleotides matching TRBD2. The junction had 0 bases not matched to a gene; V was cut back by 3 bases and J by 2 bases. The CDR3 runs to 13 residues. CDR1 SQVTM and CDR2 ANQGSEA come from the germline V gene. In DNA, the CDR3 is TGCAGCGTTGAGGGACTAGCGCAAGAGACCCAGTACTTC. Translating gives CSVEGLAQETQYF.